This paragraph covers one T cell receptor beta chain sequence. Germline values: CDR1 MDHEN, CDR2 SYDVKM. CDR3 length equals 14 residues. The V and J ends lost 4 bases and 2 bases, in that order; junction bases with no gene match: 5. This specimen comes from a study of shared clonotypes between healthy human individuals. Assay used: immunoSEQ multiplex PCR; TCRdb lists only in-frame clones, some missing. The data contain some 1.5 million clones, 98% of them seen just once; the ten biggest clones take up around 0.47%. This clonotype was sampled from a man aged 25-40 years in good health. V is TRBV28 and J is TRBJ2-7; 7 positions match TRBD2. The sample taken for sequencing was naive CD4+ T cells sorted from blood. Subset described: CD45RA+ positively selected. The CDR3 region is CASSSAGTTYEQYF. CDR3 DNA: TGTGCCAGCAGTTCCGCCGGGACTACCTACGAGCAGTACTTC.